This entry lists 22 T cell receptor beta chains sequenced from one sample in a study of a mutant IDH1 vaccine in newly diagnosed glioma. The time point is: baseline, week 1 (first vaccination visit). Stated treatment: pre-vaccination baseline after standard-of-care therapy. Here immunoSEQ multiplex PCR was the method, and the copy in TCRdb shows in-frame clones only, minus some. The profile shows about 92,000 clones, approximately 83% of them singletons. The sample in question was PBMCs, obtained from a glioma patient treated with radiotherapy, temozolomide or both. The receptors originated from a woman aged 45-60 years with glioma.

This chain connects TRBV7-9 to TRBJ2-7; D might be TRBD1 (5 bases). The CDR3 contains 15 residues. V dropped 2 bases and J dropped 4 bases, with 15 bases sitting between them. CDR1 and CDR2 (germline): SEHNR, FQNEAQ (reference sequence). CDR3 loop: CASSLNPGPRYEQYF. The CDR3 DNA follows: TGTGCCAGCAGCTTAAATCCAGGGCCTAGGTACGAGCAGTACTTC.

The V call is TRBV10-3, the J call TRBJ2-3; unclear D gene. CDR1 and CDR2 from the germline V gene are ENHRY and SYGVKD. There are 13 residues in the CDR3. Trimming left V 5 bases short and J 1 base short, with 7 bases between. For the CDR3, the DNA is TGTGCCATCAGTTGGACGGGCACAGATACGCAGTATTTT. Its protein product is CAISWTGTDTQYF.

This chain links TRBV25-1 with TRBJ2-7; 9 nucleotides align to TRBD1. CDR3 length equals 17 residues. With 2 bases clipped from V and 2 bases from J, the junction kept 10 bases outside the gene matches. The germline gives CDR1 MGHDK, CDR2 SYGVNS. The CDR3 DNA is TGTGCCAGCAGTGAAGAAGACCCCGGGACAGGGCCCTACGAGCAGTACTTC. As protein: CASSEEDPGTGPYEQYF.

The chain carries TRBV25-1 and TRBJ1-1, with TRBD1 matching over 9 bases. Germline V gene sequence: CDR1 MGHDK, CDR2 SYGVNS. Trimming removed 4 bases from V and 1 base from J; junction bases left unmatched: 4. This CDR3 contains 15 residues. The CDR3 reads CASSGRTGANTEAFF. The DNA of the CDR3 is TGTGCCAGCAGTGGGAGGACAGGGGCGAACACTGAAGCTTTCTTT.

The V and J genes are TRBV10-3 and TRBJ1-1; 9 bases fit TRBD1. The CDR3 contains 15 residues. V was clipped by 6 bases and J by 1 base; unmatched bases: 6. Per germline, CDR1 ENHRY and CDR2 SYGVKD. The CDR3: CAIRTGQGENTEAFF. The CDR3 DNA reads TGTGCCATCAGAACGGGACAGGGCGAGAACACTGAAGCTTTCTTT.

The chain is built from TRBV18 and TRBJ2-5; D not certain. This CDR3 is 13 amino acids long. V lost 1 base, J lost 5 bases, and 8 bases lay in between. Germline V lookup: CDR1 KGHSH, CDR2 LQKENI. CDR3 nucleotides: TGTGCCAGCTCACCACAAGGGATGGAGACCCAGTACTTC. Residues: CASSPQGMETQYF.

This chain connects TRBV7-2 to TRBJ1-1, with 9 bases aligning to TRBD1. Germline CDR1 and CDR2: SGHTA and FQGNSA. The ends lost 6 bases at V and 2 bases at J; junction bases unmatched: 13. The CDR3 runs to 17 residues. CDR3 protein: CASRPTRDRGGNTEAFF. The CDR3 nucleotides are TGTGCCAGCAGACCAACGAGAGACAGGGGGGGTAACACTGAAGCTTTCTTT.

This chain uses TRBV5-1 with TRBJ1-2; TRBD1 matches at 8 bases. Per germline, CDR1 SGHRS and CDR2 YFSETQ. The ends lost 4 bases at V and 10 bases at J; junction bases unmatched: 12. The CDR3 covers 14 residues. CDR3 nucleotide sequence: TGCGCCAGCAGCCCCAACCCGACAGGGGCGGTCTACACCTTC. This codes for CASSPNPTGAVYTF.

V is TRBV19 and J is TRBJ2-5; TRBD2 matches 10 bases. V gave up 7 bases and J gave up 1 base; unmatched junction bases: 3. From germline, CDR1 is LNHDA and CDR2 SQIVND (reference sequence). This CDR3 spans 14 amino acids. CDR3 in amino acids: CASMQRGGQETQYF. CDR3 nucleotide sequence: TGTGCCAGTATGCAGCGGGGGGGCCAAGAGACCCAGTACTTC.

This clone was seen only a few times. The V and J genes are TRBV15 and TRBJ2-5; D is undetermined. Germline CDR1 is LNHNV and CDR2 is YYDKDF (reference sequence). V shed 0 bases and J shed 1 base, with 9 bases lying between them. This CDR3 comprises 15 residues. For the CDR3, the DNA is TGTGCCACCAGCAGAGATCTTAACAGCCAAGAGACCCAGTACTTC. This sequence encodes CATSRDLNSQETQYF.

The chain employs TRBV7-9 and TRBJ2-1, with no clear D. This CDR3 spans 11 amino acids. Germline-derived CDR1 and CDR2 are SEHNR and FQNEAQ (reference sequence). V was clipped by 6 bases and J by 6 bases, with 6 bases between them. The CDR3 sequence is CASSQLNEQFF. In DNA form, the CDR3 reads TGTGCCAGCAGTCAACTCAATGAGCAGTTCTTC.

J is TRBJ2-5 and V is TRBV15; D might be TRBD1 (6 bases). The CDR3 covers 15 residues. V lost 1 base, J lost 1 base, and 10 bases lay in between. The germline gives CDR1 LNHNV, CDR2 YYDKDF (reference sequence). The CDR3 bases are TGTGCCACCAGCAGAGGACAGGACGTCCAAGAGACCCAGTACTTC. Amino acids: CATSRGQDVQETQYF.

This clone was picked up a small number of times. CDR3 DNA sequence: TGTGCCAGCAGCGTATTTCCCGGGACAAGGAGCTCCTACGAGCAGTACTTC. As protein: CASSVFPGTRSSYEQYF. The chain recombines TRBV7-9 with TRBJ2-7; D is possibly TRBD1 (6 bases). This CDR3 comprises 17 residues. The V gene's germline CDR1 is SEHNR and CDR2 FQNEAQ (reference sequence). V dropped 5 bases and J dropped 0 bases, with 20 bases sitting between them.

The rearrangement joins TRBV6-1 to TRBJ1-5; possible D gene TRBD1, 5 bases. The germline CDR1 and CDR2 sequences are MNHNS and SASEGT. With 4 bases removed from V and 0 bases from J, the gap between germline ends came to 16 bases. The CDR3 runs to 17 residues. The CDR3 DNA is TGTGCCAGCAGTGGCGGGACCGCTGGATATAGCAATCAGCCCCAGCATTTT. Amino acids: CASSGGTAGYSNQPQHF.

The chain links TRBV5-6 to TRBJ2-7; D remains unclear. The CDR3 spans 14 residues. In germline, CDR1 is SGHDT, CDR2 YYEEEE. Trimming stripped 2 bases from V and 7 bases from J, with 16 bases between. CDR3 nucleotides: TGTGCCAGCAGCTTAGGCCCCCAGGACGAGGAGCAGTACTTC. Protein product: CASSLGPQDEEQYF.

The chain couples TRBV27 to TRBJ2-2; D may be TRBD1 or TRBD2 (5 bases each). The V end was cut by 2 bases, the J end by 9 bases, with 13 bases between. Germline V gene lookup returns CDR1 MNHEY and CDR2 SMNVEV (reference sequence). This CDR3 is 14 amino acids long. DNA of the CDR3: TGTGCCAGCAGTTTAAGGTCCCGGGGCAGGGAGCTGTTTTTT. It specifies CASSLRSRGRELFF.

The genes are TRBV6-6 and TRBJ1-5; D is unclear. V gave up 6 bases and J gave up 0 bases, with 6 bases separating them. This CDR3 spans 13 amino acids. Germline CDR1 is MNHNY and CDR2 is SVGAGI (reference sequence). The CDR3 sequence is CASRPDSNQPQHF. CDR3 in DNA: TGTGCCAGCAGACCCGATAGCAATCAGCCCCAGCATTTT.

The rearrangement links TRBV5-1 to TRBJ1-3; a possible D gene is TRBD1 (5 bases). Germline V gene lookup returns CDR1 SGHRS and CDR2 YFSETQ. V lost 4 bases and J lost 2, with 16 bases in between. The CDR3 loop spans 16 amino acids. This CDR3 reads CASSPSSGSAGNTIYF. Here the CDR3 DNA reads TGCGCCAGCAGCCCGTCGTCAGGGTCGGCTGGAAACACCATATATTTT.

The chain joins TRBV4-2 to TRBJ1-2, with TRBD1 identical over 8 bases. Losses at the gene ends were 0 bases for V and 1 base for J; bases not matched to a gene: 7. The CDR3 is 17 amino acids. Germline V gene data show CDR1 as LGHNA and CDR2 as YNFKEQ. CDR3 in amino acids: CASSQEHGTGDNYGYTF. CDR3 bases: TGTGCCAGCAGCCAAGAGCATGGGACAGGAGATAACTATGGCTACACCTTC.

V gene TRBV5-4 combines with J gene TRBJ1-2; D is possibly TRBD1 (5 bases). V lost 2 bases, J lost 4 bases, and 6 bases lay in between. The germline V gene encodes CDR1 SGHNT and CDR2 YYREEE (reference sequence). This CDR3 contains 12 residues. The CDR3 region is CASSFDSYGYTF. The CDR3 bases are TGTGCCAGCAGCTTCGACAGCTATGGCTACACCTTC.

The rearrangement uses TRBV19 and TRBJ1-2; D not resolved. V shed 7 bases and J shed 0 bases, with 6 bases lying between them. The germline gives CDR1 LNHDA, CDR2 SQIVND (reference sequence). The CDR3 sequence is 12 residues long. The CDR3 sequence is CASTATNYGYTF. The CDR3 region has the DNA TGTGCCAGTACGGCAACTAACTATGGCTACACCTTC.

The V and J genes are TRBV6-5 and TRBJ1-4, with 12 bases aligning to TRBD1. The germline V gene encodes CDR1 MNHEY and CDR2 SVGAGI. This CDR3 region has 13 residues. The J segment lost 5 bases and the V segment lost 8 bases, leaving 0 bases of the junction unmatched. This CDR3 reads CASGTGGNEKLFF. The CDR3 DNA reads as TGTGCCAGCGGGACAGGGGGCAATGAAAAACTGTTTTTT.